One and the same sample provided the 5 T cell receptor beta chains below, sequenced in a study of T cells in Graves' hyperthyroidism and ophthalmopathy. Researchers took RNA transcripts and amplified the TCR beta CDR3 regions from them. RT-PCR in the first round (using the HTBI primer set) targeted the TCR CDR3. TCRdb independently ran MiXCR on the multiplex PCR reads; one entry per CDR3 protein. The sample includes over 700,000 distinct CDR3 sequences, around 40% of them seen just once. The sequencing input was blood. The receptors originated from a woman between 40 and 50 years old with Graves' hyperthyroidism.

At least ten counts were recorded for this clonotype. This chain connects TRBV20-1 to TRBJ2-5; D unclear. The CDR3 has 13 amino acids. Germline V gene lookup returns CDR1 DFQATT and CDR2 SNEGSKA (reference sequence). The V and J ends lost 2 bases and 4 bases respectively, with 11 bases between them. CDR3 protein: CSARTSWGETQYF. Written as DNA, the CDR3 is TGCAGTGCTAGAACTTCTTGGGGAGAGACCCAGTACTTC.

This clonotype has just a few counts. The chain employs TRBV7-9 and TRBJ1-6; maybe TRBD1 (5 bases). This CDR3 comprises 13 residues. Germline CDR1 reads SEHNR; CDR2 reads FQNEAQ (reference sequence). V shed 5 bases and J shed 10 bases, with 12 bases lying between them. Here the CDR3 reads CASSGPGISPLHF. CDR3 DNA: TGTGCCAGCAGCGGGCCAGGGATCTCACCCCTCCACTTT.

This chain joins TRBV30 and TRBJ2-7, with D perhaps TRBD1 or TRBD2 (5 bases each). The germline V gene has CDR1 GTSNPN and CDR2 SVGIG (reference sequence). The CDR3 is 11 amino acids. Trimming left V 4 bases short and J 5 bases short, with 9 bases between. In nucleotides, the CDR3 is TGTGCCTGGACTGGGGGACACGAGCAGTACTTC. Translating it yields CAWTGGHEQYF.

The V gene is TRBV4-1, the J gene TRBJ2-2; the D gene is possibly TRBD2 (5 bases). V dropped 6 bases and J dropped 1 base, with 15 bases sitting between them. Germline V gene lookup returns CDR1 MGHRA and CDR2 YSYEKL. This CDR3 is built from 16 residues. As DNA, the CDR3 is TGCGCCAGCAGAAAAAGCACCGGGGTGAACACCGGGGAGCTGTTTTTT. Its translation: CASRKSTGVNTGELFF.

A few counts support this clonotype. The gene calls are TRBV19 and TRBJ1-4; D is undetermined. The V and J ends lost 7 bases and 4 bases respectively, with 19 bases between them. The germline gives CDR1 LNHDA, CDR2 SQIVND (reference sequence). The CDR3 is 16 residues long. CDR3: CASTTGAIQNNEKLFF. CDR3 bases: TGTGCCAGTACTACGGGAGCCATACAAAATAATGAAAAACTGTTTTTT.